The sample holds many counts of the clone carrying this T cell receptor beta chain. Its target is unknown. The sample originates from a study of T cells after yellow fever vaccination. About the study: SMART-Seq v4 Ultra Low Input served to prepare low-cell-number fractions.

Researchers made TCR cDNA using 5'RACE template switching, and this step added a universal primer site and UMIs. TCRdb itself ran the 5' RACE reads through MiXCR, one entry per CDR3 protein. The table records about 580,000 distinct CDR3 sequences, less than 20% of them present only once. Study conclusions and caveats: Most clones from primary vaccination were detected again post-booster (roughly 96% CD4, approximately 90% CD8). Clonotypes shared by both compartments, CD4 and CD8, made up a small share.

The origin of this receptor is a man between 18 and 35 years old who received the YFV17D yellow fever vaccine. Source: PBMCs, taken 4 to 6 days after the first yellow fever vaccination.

CDR3 amino acids: CASSIRGGSTSGANVLTF. Written as DNA, the CDR3 is TGTGCCAGCAGTATCAGGGGGGGATCCACCTCTGGGGCCAACGTCCTGACTTTC. The chain joins TRBV6-1 to TRBJ2-6; D might be TRBD1 or TRBD2, each matching 7 bases. V lost 5 bases, J lost 0 bases, and 17 bases lay in between. The length of the CDR3 is 18 residues. Germline CDR1 and CDR2: MNHNS and SASEGT.